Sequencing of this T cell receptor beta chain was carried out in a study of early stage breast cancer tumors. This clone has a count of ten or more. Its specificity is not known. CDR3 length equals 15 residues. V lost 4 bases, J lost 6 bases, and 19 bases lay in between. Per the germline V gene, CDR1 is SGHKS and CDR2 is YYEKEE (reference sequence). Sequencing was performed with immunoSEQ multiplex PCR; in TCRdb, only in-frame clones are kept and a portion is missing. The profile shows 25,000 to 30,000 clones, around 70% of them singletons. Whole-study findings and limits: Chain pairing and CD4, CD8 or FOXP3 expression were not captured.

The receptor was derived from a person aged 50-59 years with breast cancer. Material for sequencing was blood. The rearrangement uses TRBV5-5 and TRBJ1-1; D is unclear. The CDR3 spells CASSQPTAGWAEAFF. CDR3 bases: TGTGCCAGCAGCCAACCCACAGCAGGATGGGCTGAAGCTTTCTTT.